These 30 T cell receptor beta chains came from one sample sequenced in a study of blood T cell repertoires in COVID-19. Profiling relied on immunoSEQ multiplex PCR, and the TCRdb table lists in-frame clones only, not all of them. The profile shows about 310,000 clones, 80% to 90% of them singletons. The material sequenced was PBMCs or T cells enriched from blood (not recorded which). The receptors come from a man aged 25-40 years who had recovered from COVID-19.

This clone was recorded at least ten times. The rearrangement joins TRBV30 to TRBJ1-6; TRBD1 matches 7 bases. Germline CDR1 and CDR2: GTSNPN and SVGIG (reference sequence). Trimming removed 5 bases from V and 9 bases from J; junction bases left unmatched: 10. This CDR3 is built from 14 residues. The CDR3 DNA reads TGTGCCTGGTCTACCCTGACAGGGTCTTCACCCCTCCACTTT. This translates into CAWSTLTGSSPLHF.

The CDR3 loop reads CASSWKNRGYGYTF. The CDR3 nucleotides read TGTGCCAGCAGTTGGAAAAACAGGGGTTATGGCTACACCTTC. The chain combines TRBV27 with TRBJ1-2; 7 nucleotides align to TRBD1. Germline V lookup: CDR1 MNHEY, CDR2 SMNVEV (reference sequence). J gave up 5 bases and V 4 bases, and 7 bases lay outside the gene matches. There are 14 residues in the CDR3.

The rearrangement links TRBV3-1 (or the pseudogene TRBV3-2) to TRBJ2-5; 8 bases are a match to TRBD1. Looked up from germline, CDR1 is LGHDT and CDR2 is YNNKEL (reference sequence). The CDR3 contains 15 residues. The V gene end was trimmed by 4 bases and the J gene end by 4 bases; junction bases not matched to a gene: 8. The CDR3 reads CASSRGFTGGETQYF. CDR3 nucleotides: TGTGCCAGCAGCCGAGGGTTTACAGGGGGAGAGACCCAGTACTTC.

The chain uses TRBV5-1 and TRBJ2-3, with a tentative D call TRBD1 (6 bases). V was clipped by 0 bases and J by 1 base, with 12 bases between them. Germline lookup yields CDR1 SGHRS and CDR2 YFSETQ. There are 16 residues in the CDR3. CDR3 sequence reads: CASSLAEKGGTDTQYF. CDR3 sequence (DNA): TGCGCCAGCAGCTTGGCCGAAAAGGGGGGCACAGATACGCAGTATTTT. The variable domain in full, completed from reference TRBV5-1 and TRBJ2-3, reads KAGVTQTPRYLIKTRGQQVTLSCSPISGHRSVSWYQQTPGQGLQFLFEYFSETQRNKGNFPGRFSGRQFSNSRSEMNVSTLELGDSALYLCASSLAEKGGTDTQYFGPGTRLTVL.

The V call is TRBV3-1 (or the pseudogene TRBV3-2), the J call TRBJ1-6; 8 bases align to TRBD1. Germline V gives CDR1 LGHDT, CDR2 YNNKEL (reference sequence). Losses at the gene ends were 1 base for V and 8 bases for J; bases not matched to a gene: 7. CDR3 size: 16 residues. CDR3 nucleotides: TGTGCCAGCAGCCAAGGGGGACAGGCTGGTGATTCACCCCTCCACTTT. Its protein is CASSQGGQAGDSPLHF.

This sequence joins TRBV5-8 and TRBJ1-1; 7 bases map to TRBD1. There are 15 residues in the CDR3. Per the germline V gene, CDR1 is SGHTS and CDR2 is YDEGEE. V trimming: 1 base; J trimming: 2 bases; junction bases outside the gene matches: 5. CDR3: CASSLTGARNTEAFF. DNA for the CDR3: TGTGCCAGCAGCTTGACAGGGGCGCGTAACACTGAAGCTTTCTTT.

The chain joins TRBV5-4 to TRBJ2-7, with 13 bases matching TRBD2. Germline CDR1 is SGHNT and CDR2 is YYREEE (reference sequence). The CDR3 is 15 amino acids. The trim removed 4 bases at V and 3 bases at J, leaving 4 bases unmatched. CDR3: CASSGGTSGDYEQYF. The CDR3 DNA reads TGTGCCAGCAGCGGAGGGACTAGCGGGGACTACGAGCAGTACTTC. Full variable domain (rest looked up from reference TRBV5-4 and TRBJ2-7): ETGVTQSPTHLIKTRGQQVTLRCSSQSGHNTVSWYQQALGQGPQFIFQYYREEENGRGNFPPRFSGLQFPNYSSELNVNALELDDSALYLCASSGGTSGDYEQYFGPGTRLTVT.

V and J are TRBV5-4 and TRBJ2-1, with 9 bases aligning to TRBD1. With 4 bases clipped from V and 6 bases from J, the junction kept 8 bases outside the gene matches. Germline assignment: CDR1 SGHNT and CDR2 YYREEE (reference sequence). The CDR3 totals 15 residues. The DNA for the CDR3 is TGTGCCAGCAGCCCCCGGGACAGGGTCCCCAATGAGCAGTTCTTC. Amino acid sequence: CASSPRDRVPNEQFF. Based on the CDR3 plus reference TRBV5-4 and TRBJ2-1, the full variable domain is ETGVTQSPTHLIKTRGQQVTLRCSSQSGHNTVSWYQQALGQGPQFIFQYYREEENGRGNFPPRFSGLQFPNYSSELNVNALELDDSALYLCASSPRDRVPNEQFFGPGTRLTVL.

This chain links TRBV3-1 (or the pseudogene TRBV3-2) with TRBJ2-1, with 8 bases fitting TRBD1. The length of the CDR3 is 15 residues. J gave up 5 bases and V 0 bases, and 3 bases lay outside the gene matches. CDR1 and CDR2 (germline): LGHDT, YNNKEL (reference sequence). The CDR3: CASSQDWTGNNEQFF. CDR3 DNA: TGTGCCAGCAGCCAAGACTGGACAGGGAACAATGAGCAGTTCTTC.

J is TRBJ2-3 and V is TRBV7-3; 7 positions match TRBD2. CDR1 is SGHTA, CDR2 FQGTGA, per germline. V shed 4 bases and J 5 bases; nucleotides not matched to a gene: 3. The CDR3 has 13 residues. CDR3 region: CASSWSGEDTQYF. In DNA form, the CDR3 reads TGTGCCAGCAGCTGGAGCGGGGAAGATACGCAGTATTTT.

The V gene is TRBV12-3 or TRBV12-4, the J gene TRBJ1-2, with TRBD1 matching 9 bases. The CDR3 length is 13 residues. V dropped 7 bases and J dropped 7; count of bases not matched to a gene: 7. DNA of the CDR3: TGTGCCAGCACCCAAACAGGGGGCGGTGGCTACACCTTC. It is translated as CASTQTGGGGYTF.

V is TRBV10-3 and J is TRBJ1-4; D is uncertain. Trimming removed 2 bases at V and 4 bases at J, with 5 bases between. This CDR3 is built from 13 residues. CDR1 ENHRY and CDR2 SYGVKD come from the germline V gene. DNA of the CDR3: TGTGCCATCAGTGAGGCCAGTAATGAAAAACTGTTTTTT. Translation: CAISEASNEKLFF.

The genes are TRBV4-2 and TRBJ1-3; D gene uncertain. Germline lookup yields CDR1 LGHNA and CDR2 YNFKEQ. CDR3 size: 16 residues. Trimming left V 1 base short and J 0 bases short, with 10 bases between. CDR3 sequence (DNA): TGTGCCAGCAGCCAAGTTTTGGAGTACTCTGGAAACACCATATATTTT. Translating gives CASSQVLEYSGNTIYF.

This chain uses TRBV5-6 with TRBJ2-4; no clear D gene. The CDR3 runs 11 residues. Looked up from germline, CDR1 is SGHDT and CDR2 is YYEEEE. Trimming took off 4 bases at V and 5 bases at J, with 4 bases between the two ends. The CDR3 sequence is CASSTENIQYF. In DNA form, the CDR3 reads TGTGCCAGCAGCACTGAAAACATTCAGTACTTC.

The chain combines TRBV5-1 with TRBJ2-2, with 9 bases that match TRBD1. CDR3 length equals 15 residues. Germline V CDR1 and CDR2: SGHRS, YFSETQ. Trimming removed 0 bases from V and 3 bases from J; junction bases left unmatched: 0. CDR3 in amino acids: CASSLGQGDTGELFF. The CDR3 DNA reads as TGCGCCAGCAGCTTGGGACAGGGGGACACCGGGGAGCTGTTTTTT.

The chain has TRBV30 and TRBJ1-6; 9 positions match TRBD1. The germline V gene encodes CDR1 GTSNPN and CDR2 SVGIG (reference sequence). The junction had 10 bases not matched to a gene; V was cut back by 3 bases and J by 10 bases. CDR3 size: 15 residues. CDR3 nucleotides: TGTGCCTGGAGGTACCGGGACAGGGATGCGTCACCCCTCCACTTT. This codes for CAWRYRDRDASPLHF.

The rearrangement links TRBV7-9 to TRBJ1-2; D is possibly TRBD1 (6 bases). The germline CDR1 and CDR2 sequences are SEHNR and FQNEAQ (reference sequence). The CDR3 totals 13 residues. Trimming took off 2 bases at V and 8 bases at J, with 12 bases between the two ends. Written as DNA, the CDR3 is TGTGCCAGCAGCTTAAACAGGGCCCAAGGCTACACCTTC. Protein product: CASSLNRAQGYTF.

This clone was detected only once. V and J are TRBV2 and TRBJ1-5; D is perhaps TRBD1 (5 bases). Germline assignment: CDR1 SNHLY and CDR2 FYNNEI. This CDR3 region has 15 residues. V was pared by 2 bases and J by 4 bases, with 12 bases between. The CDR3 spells CASSESWAGNQPQHF. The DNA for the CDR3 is TGTGCCAGCAGTGAATCCTGGGCAGGGAATCAGCCCCAGCATTTT.

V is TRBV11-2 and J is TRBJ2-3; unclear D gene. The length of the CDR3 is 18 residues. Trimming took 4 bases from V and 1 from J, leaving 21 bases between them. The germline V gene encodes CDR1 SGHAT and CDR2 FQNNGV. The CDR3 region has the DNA TGTGCCAGCAGCTCACGAATCTTCCCCATGGTAGGCACAGATACGCAGTATTTT. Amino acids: CASSSRIFPMVGTDTQYF.

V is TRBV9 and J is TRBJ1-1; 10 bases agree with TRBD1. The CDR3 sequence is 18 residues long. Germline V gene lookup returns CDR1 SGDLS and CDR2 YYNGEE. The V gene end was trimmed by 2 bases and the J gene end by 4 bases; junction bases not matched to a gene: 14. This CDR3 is CASSVPRDRGFSGTEAFF. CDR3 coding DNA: TGTGCCAGCAGCGTCCCCCGGGACAGGGGATTCAGCGGCACTGAAGCTTTCTTT.

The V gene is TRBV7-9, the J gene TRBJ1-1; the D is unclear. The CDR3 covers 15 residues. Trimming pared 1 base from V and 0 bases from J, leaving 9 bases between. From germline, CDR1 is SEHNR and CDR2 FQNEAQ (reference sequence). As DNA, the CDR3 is TGTGCCAGCAGCTTAGTTTTTGTAGTGAACACTGAAGCTTTCTTT. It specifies CASSLVFVVNTEAFF. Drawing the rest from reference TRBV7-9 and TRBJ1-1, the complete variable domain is DTGVSQNPRHKITKRGQNVTFRCDPISEHNRLYWYRQTLGQGPEFLTYFQNEAQLEKSRLLSDRFSAERPKGSFSTLEIQRTEQGDSAMYLCASSLVFVVNTEAFFGQGTRLTVV.

This CDR3 is CASSPGRTNSPLHF. In DNA, the CDR3 is TGTGCCAGCAGCCCGGGAAGGACGAATTCACCCCTCCACTTT. The chain couples TRBV27 to TRBJ1-6; D gene uncertain. Germline CDR1 is MNHEY and CDR2 is SMNVEV (reference sequence). The CDR3 has 14 amino acids. Trimming stripped 6 bases from V and 7 bases from J, with 13 bases between.

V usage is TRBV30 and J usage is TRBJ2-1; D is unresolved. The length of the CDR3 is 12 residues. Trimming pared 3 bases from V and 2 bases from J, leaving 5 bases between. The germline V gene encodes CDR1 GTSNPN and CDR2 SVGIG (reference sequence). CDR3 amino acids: CAWSTAYNEQFF. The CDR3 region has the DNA TGTGCCTGGAGCACAGCCTACAATGAGCAGTTCTTC.

CDR3 residues: CASRAGGLYEQYF. DNA for the CDR3: TGTGCCAGCAGAGCAGGGGGACTGTACGAGCAGTACTTC. The J gene is TRBJ2-7, the V gene TRBV2; tentative D call: TRBD1 (7 bases). The V gene lost 6 bases and the J gene lost 4 bases, with 13 bases spanning the gap. Germline lookup yields CDR1 SNHLY and CDR2 FYNNEI. The CDR3 has 13 amino acids.

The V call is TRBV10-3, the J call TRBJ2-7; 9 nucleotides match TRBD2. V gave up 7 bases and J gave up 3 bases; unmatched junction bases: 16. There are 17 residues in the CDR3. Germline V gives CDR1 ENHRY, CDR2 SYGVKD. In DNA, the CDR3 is TGTGCCATCACAGAGGGTTGGGTTCCTAGCGGGAACTACGAGCAGTACTTC. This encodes CAITEGWVPSGNYEQYF.

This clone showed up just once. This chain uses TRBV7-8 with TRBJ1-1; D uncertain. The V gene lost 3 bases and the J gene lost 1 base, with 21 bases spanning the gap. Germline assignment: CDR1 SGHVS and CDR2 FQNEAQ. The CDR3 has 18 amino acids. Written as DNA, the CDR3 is TGTGCCAGCAGCTTTTTCGCCCTCGTACAAAGTAAGAACACTGAAGCTTTCTTT. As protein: CASSFFALVQSKNTEAFF.

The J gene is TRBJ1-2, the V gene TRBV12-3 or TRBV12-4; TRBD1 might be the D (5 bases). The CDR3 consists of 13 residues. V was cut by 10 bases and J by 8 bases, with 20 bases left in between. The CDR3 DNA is TGTGCCATCCGCCAAACAGGTCCCGTAGGCTACACCTTC. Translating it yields CAIRQTGPVGYTF.

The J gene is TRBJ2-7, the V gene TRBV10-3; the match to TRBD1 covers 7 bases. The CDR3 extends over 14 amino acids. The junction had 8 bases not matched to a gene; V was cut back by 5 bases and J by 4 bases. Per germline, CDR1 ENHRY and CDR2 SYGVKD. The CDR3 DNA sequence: TGTGCCATCAGTAAAACGGGACAGCTTTACGAGCAGTACTTC. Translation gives CAISKTGQLYEQYF.

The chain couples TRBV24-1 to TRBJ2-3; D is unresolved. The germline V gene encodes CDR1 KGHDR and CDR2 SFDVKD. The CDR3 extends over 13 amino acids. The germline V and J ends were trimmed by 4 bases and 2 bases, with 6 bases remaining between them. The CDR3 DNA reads TGTGCCACCAGTGAGTGGGCCACAGATACGCAGTATTTT. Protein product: CATSEWATDTQYF.

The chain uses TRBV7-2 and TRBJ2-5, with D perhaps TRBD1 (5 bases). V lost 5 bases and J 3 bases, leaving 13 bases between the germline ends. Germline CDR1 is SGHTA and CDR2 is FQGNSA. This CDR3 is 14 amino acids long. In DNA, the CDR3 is TGTGCCAGCAGCCGCCGCAGGGATGAAGAGACCCAGTACTTC. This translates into CASSRRRDEETQYF.